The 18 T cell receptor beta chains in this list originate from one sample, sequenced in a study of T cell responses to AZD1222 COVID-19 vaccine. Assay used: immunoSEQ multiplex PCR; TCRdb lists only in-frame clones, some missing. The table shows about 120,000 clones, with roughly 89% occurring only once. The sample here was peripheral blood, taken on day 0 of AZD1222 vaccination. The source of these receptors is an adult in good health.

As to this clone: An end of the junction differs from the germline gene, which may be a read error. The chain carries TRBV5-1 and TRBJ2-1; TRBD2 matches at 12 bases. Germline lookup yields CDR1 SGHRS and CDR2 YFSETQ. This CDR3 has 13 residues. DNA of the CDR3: TGCGCCAGCAGTTCCCAGGGTCTAGCGGGAGGGATCTTC. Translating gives CASSSQGLAGGIF.

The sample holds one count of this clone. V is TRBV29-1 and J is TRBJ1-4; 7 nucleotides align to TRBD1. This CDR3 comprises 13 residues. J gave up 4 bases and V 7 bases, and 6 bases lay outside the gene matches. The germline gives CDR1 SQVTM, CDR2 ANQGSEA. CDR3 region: CSAEDRINEKLFF. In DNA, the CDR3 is TGCAGCGCCGAGGACAGGATTAATGAAAAACTGTTTTTT.

The chain's CDR3 is CASSLGAAPEQYF. As DNA, the CDR3 is TGTGCCAGCAGCTTGGGGGCAGCACCCGAGCAGTACTTC. The chain links TRBV5-6 to TRBJ2-7; no clear D. CDR1 and CDR2 from the germline V gene are SGHDT and YYEEEE. The CDR3 totals 13 residues. V was trimmed by 0 bases and J by 6 bases, leaving 10 bases between them. Full variable domain (missing parts from reference TRBV5-6 and TRBJ2-7): DAGVTQSPTHLIKTRGQQVTLRCSPKSGHDTVSWYQQALGQGPQFIFQYYEEEERQRGNFPDRFSGHQFPNYSSELNVNALLLGDSALYLCASSLGAAPEQYFGPGTRLTVT.

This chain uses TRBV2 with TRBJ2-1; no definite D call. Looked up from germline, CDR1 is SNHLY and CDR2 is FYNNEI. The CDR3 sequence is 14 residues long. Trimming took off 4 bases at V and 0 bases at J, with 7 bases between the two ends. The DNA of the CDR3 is TGTGCCAGCAGTGTACGGAGCTCCTACAATGAGCAGTTCTTC. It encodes CASSVRSSYNEQFF.

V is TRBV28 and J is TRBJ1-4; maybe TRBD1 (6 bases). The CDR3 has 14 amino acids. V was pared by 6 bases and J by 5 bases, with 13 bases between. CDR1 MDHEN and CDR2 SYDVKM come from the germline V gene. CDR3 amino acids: CASRQGGENEKLFF. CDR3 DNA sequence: TGTGCCAGCAGACAGGGAGGGGAAAATGAAAAACTGTTTTTT.

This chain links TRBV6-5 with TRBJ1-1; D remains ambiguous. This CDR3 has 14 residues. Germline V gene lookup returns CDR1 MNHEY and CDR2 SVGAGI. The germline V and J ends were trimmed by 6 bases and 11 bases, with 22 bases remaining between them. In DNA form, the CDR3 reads TGTGCCAGCAGACCCAACGGTGGGAGGTTAGGTGCTTTCTTT. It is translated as CASRPNGGRLGAFF.

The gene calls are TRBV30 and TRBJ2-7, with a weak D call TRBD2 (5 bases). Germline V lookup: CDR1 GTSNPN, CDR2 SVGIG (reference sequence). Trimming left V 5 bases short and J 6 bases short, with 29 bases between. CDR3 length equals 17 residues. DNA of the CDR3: TGTGCCTGGGCCCCCCCACGCGGCAGAGGGCTTGGATTCGAGCAGTACTTC. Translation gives CAWAPPRGRGLGFEQYF.

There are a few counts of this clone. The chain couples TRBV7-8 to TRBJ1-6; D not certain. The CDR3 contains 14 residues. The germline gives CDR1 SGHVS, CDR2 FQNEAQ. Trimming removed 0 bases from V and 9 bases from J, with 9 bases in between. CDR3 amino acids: CASSLAGFGSPLHF. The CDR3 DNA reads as TGTGCCAGCAGCTTAGCGGGTTTCGGTTCACCCCTCCACTTT.

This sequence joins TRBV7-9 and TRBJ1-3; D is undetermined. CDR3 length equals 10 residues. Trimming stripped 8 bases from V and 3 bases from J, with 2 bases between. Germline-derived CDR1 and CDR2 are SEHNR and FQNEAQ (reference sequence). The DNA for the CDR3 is TGTGCCAGCGATGGAAACACCATATATTTT. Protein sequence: CASDGNTIYF.

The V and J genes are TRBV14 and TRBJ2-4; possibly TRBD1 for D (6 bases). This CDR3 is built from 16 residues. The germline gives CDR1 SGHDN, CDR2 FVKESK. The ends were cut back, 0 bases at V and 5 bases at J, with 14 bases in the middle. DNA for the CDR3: TGTGCCAGCAGCCAAGACTCGGACGGACAGCAAAACATTCAGTACTTC. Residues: CASSQDSDGQQNIQYF.

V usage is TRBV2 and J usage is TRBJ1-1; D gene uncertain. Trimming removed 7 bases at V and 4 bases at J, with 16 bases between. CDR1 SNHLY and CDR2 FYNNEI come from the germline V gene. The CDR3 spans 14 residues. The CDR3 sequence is CASITGSIFTEAFF. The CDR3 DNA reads TGTGCCAGCATTACCGGGTCGATTTTCACTGAAGCTTTCTTT. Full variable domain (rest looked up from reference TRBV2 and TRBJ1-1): EPEVTQTPSHQVTQMGQEVILRCVPISNHLYFYWYRQILGQKVEFLVSFYNNEISEKSEIFDDQFSVERPDGSNFTLKIRSTKLEDSAMYFCASITGSIFTEAFFGQGTRLTVV.

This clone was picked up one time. CDR3 nucleotides: TGCGCCAGCAAAGTGTGGAGGAACACCGGGGAGCTGTTTTTT. Its protein is CASKVWRNTGELFF. The rearrangement links TRBV5-1 to TRBJ2-2; D ambiguous. V lost 6 bases and J lost 1, with 10 bases in between. The CDR3 covers 14 residues. Germline CDR1 and CDR2: SGHRS and YFSETQ.

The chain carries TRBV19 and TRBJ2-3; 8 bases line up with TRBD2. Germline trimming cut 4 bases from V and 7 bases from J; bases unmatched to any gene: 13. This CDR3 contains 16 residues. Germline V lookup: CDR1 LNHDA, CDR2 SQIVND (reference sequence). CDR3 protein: CASSKGSAGGPNTQYF. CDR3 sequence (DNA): TGTGCCAGTAGTAAAGGGTCGGCGGGGGGCCCCAATACGCAGTATTTT. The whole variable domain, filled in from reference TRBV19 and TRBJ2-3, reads DGGITQSPKYLFRKEGQNVTLSCEQNLNHDAMYWYRQDPGQGLRLIYYSQIVNDFQKGDIAEGYSVSREKKESFPLTVTSAQKNPTAFYLCASSKGSAGGPNTQYFGPGTRLTVL.

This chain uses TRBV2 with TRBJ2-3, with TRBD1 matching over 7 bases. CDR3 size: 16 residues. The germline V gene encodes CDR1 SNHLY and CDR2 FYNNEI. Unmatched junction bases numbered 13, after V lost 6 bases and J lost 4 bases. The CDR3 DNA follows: TGTGCCAGCAGCCAGGGGGAAGTGGGGCCTGCAGATACGCAGTATTTT. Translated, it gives CASSQGEVGPADTQYF.

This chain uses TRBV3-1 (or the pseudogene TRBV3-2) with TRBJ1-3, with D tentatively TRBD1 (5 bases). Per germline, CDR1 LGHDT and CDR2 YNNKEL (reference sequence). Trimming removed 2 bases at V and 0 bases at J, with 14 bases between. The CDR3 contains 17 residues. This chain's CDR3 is CASSQIADTHSGNTIYF. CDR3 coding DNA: TGTGCCAGCAGCCAAATCGCGGACACACACTCTGGAAACACCATATATTTT.

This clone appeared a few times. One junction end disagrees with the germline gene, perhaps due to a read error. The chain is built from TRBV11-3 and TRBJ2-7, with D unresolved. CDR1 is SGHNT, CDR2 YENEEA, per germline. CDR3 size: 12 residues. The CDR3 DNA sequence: TGTGCCAGCAGCAAACTGGGCGACCAGCAGTATTTC. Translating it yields CASSKLGDQQYF.

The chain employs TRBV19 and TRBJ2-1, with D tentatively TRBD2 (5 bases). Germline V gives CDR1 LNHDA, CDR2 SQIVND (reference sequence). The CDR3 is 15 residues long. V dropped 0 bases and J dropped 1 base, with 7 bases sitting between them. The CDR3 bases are TGTGCCAGTAGTATAGACGGGGTGTCCTACAATGAGCAGTTCTTC. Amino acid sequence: CASSIDGVSYNEQFF.

The CDR3 reads CASSALMNTEAFF. CDR3 nucleotide sequence: TGTGCCAGCAGTGCCCTAATGAACACTGAAGCTTTCTTT. V is TRBV28 and J is TRBJ1-1, with D unresolved. Trimming pared 5 bases from V and 0 bases from J, leaving 7 bases between. Germline V gene data show CDR1 as MDHEN and CDR2 as SYDVKM. CDR3 length equals 13 residues.